This entry lists 8 T cell receptor beta chains sequenced from one sample in a study of early T cells in non-severe SARS-CoV-2 infection. TCRdb reprocessed the 5' RACE reads via MiXCR and lists one record per CDR3 protein. The sample holds about 44,000 distinct CDR3 sequences, around 6.1% seen once. Material for sequencing was whole blood. These receptors came from an adult who was a healthcare worker with PCR-confirmed SARS-CoV-2 infection or an uninfected control (not recorded which).

The V and J genes are TRBV4-2 and TRBJ2-3; D is possibly TRBD2 (6 bases). V was pared by 1 base and J by 4 bases, with 15 bases between. Germline V lookup: CDR1 LGHNA, CDR2 YNFKEQ. The CDR3 sequence is 16 residues long. DNA of the CDR3: TGTGCCAGCAGCCAAGGGGTCCCGGGGGTGGCAGATACGCAGTATTTT. Its translation is CASSQGVPGVADTQYF.

This clonotype was found many times. The rearrangement uses TRBV5-1 and TRBJ2-3; 9 positions agree with TRBD1. Unmatched junction bases numbered 6, after V lost 3 bases and J lost 4 bases. The CDR3 is 15 amino acids. Germline-derived CDR1 and CDR2 are SGHRS and YFSETQ. CDR3 amino acids: CASSSGTGLPDTQYF. DNA for the CDR3: TGCGCCAGCAGCTCAGGGACAGGGCTTCCAGATACGCAGTATTTT.

The chain's CDR3 is CASSWSSGSYNSPLHF. As DNA, the CDR3 is TGTGCCAGCAGCTGGAGTTCCGGCTCCTATAATTCACCCCTCCACTTT. The chain couples TRBV5-4 to TRBJ1-6; D remains unclear. The CDR3 sequence is 16 residues long. Trimming took 3 bases from V and 0 from J, leaving 10 bases between them. The germline V gene has CDR1 SGHNT and CDR2 YYREEE (reference sequence).

There are many counts of this clonotype. This chain connects TRBV20-1 to TRBJ2-2; D might be TRBD1 (6 bases). CDR3 length: 15 residues. The germline V gene encodes CDR1 DFQATT and CDR2 SNEGSKA (reference sequence). V dropped 1 base and J dropped 2 bases, with 11 bases sitting between them. CDR3 sequence reads: CSARVSGVNTGELFF. The CDR3 DNA reads TGCAGTGCTAGAGTGTCAGGGGTAAACACCGGGGAGCTGTTTTTT.

This clonotype was recorded at least ten times. This CDR3 is CSATSTSGGFQETQYF. Written as DNA, the CDR3 is TGCAGTGCTACATCGACTAGCGGGGGATTCCAAGAGACCCAGTACTTC. The chain employs TRBV20-1 and TRBJ2-5, with TRBD2 matching over 12 bases. With 4 bases clipped from V and 1 base from J, the junction kept 7 bases outside the gene matches. The CDR3 length is 16 residues. Germline CDR1 is DFQATT and CDR2 is SNEGSKA (reference sequence).

The table lists this clonotype with many counts. The rearrangement uses TRBV6-5 and TRBJ2-7; possibly TRBD1 for D (6 bases). Germline CDR1 is MNHEY and CDR2 is SVGAGI. Trimming pared 5 bases from V and 6 bases from J, leaving 14 bases between. This CDR3 contains 13 residues. The DNA of the CDR3 is TGTGCCAGCAGTCGCAGGCAGGGGACCGAGCAGTACTTC. This sequence encodes CASSRRQGTEQYF.

At least ten counts were recorded for this clonotype. This chain connects TRBV7-9 to TRBJ2-1; TRBD1 matches at 8 bases. Germline CDR1 is SEHNR and CDR2 is FQNEAQ (reference sequence). The CDR3 consists of 15 residues. V dropped 4 bases and J dropped 8; count of bases not matched to a gene: 10. CDR3 coding DNA: TGTGCCAGCAGCTCAATGGACAGGGCGAGGGATGAGCAGTTCTTC. Amino acid sequence: CASSSMDRARDEQFF. The full variable domain, its missing parts supplied by reference TRBV7-9 and TRBJ2-1, is DTGVSQNPRHKITKRGQNVTFRCDPISEHNRLYWYRQTLGQGPEFLTYFQNEAQLEKSRLLSDRFSAERPKGSFSTLEIQRTEQGDSAMYLCASSSMDRARDEQFFGPGTRLTVL.

By share of the sample, this clonotype is medium-sized (0.01 to 0.1%). This chain uses TRBV5-1 with TRBJ2-1, with TRBD2 identical over 12 bases. The CDR3 length is 17 residues. CDR1 SGHRS and CDR2 YFSETQ come from the germline V gene. V dropped 2 bases and J dropped 6; count of bases not matched to a gene: 9. CDR3 bases: TGCGCCAGCAGCTTAAGCCCCCTAGCGGGGGGGTCCAATGAGCAGTTCTTC. Its translation is CASSLSPLAGGSNEQFF.